This T cell receptor (beta chain) is from a study of T cell repertoires in cytomegalovirus infection. Study information: CMV infection together with matching HLA type was indicated by public TCR beta signatures.

The study, taken as a whole, reports: Cumulative frequency (of public TCR beta family members) identified carriers of CMV plus the relevant HLA.

A single record per CDR3 protein comes from TCRdb applying MiXCR to the reads. The repertoire holds around 530,000 distinct CDR3 sequences, more than 20% seen once, with over 10% in the top ten. As for this clonotype: Its target is not known.

The CDR3 has 14 residues. CDR1 MNHNS and CDR2 SASEGT come from the germline V gene. Trimming removed 1 base from V and 3 bases from J, with 6 bases in between. The receptor's source is a human donor in good health (CMV status not recorded). Some clones in this sample may be carry-over from other donors' samples. Sample: PBMCs. The chain couples TRBV6-1 to TRBJ2-2; D not certain. The DNA of the CDR3 is TGTGCCAGCAGTGAAGGATACGACACCGGGGAGCTGTTTTTT. Amino acids: CASSEGYDTGELFF.